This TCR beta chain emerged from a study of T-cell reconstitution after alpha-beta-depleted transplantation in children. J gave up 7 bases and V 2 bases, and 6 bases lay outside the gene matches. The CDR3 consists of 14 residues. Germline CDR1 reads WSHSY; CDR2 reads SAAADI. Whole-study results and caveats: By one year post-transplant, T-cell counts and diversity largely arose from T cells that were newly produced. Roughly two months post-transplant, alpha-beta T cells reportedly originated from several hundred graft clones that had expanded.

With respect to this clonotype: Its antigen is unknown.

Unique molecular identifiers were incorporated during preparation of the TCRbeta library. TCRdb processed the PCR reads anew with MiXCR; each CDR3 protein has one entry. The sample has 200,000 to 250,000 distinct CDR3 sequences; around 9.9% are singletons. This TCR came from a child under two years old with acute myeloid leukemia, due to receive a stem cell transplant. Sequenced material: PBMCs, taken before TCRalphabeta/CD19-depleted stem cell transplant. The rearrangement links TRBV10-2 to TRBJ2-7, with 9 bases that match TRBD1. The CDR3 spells CASSEPGQGNEQYF. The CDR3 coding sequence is TGCGCCAGCAGTGAGCCGGGACAGGGTAATGAGCAGTACTTC.